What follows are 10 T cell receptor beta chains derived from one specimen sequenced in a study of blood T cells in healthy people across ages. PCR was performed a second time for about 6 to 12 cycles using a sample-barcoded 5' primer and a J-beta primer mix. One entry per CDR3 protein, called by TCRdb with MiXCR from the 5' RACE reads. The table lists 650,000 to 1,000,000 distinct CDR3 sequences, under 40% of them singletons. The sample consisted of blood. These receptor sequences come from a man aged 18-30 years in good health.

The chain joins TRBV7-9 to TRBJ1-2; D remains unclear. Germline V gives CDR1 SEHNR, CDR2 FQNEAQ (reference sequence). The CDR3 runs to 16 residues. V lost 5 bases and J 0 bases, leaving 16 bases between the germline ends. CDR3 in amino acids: CASSPRTLRANYGYTF. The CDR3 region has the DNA TGTGCCAGCAGCCCCCGGACCCTCAGAGCTAACTATGGCTACACCTTC.

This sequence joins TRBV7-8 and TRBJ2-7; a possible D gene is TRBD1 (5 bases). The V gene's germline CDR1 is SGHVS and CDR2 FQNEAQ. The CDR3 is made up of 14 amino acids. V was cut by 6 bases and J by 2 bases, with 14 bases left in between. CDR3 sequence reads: CASSLRTLTYEQYF. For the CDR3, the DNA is TGTGCCAGCAGTTTAAGGACACTCACCTACGAGCAGTACTTC. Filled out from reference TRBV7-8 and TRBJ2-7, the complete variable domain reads GAGVSQSPRYKVAKRGQDVALRCDPISGHVSLFWYQQALGQGPEFLTYFQNEAQLDKSGLPSDRFFAERPEGSVSTLKIQRTQQEDSAVYLCASSLRTLTYEQYFGPGTRLTVT.

The CDR3 is CSATRHGLDYGYTF. The CDR3 bases are TGCAGTGCTACACGGCACGGGTTGGACTATGGCTACACCTTC. This chain uses TRBV20-1 with TRBJ1-2; D unresolved. Trimming cost V 4 bases and J 3 bases, with 15 bases left between them. CDR3 length equals 14 residues. Germline values: CDR1 DFQATT, CDR2 SNEGSKA (reference sequence).

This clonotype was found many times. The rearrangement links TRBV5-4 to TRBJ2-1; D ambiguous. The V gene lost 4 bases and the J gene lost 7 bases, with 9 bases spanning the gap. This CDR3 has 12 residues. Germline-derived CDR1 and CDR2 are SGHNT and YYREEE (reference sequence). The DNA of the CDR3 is TGTGCCAGCAGCATACCGCCAAATGAGCAGTTCTTC. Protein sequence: CASSIPPNEQFF.

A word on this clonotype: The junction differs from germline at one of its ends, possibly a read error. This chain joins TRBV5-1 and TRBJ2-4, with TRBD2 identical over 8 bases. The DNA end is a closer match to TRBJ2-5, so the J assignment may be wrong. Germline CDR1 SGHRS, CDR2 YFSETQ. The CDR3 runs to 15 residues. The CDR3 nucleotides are TGCGCCGGCAGCGCCCTGAGCGGGGGTCAAGAGACCCAGTACTTC. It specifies CAGSALSGGQETQYF.

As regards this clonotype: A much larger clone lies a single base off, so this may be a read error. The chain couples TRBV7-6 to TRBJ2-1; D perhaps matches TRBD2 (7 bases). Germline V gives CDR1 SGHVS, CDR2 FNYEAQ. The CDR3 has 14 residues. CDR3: CASSVARGADEQFF. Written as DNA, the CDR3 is TGTGCCAGCAGCGTAGCCCGGGGGGCAGATGAGCAGTTCTTC.

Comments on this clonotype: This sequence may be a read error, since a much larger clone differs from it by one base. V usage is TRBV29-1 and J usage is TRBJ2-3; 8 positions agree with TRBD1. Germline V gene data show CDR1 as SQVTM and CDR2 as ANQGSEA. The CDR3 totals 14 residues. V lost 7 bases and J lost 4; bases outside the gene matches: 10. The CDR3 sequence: CSAQTWTGPDTQYF. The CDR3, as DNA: TGCAGCGCTCAAACCTGGACAGGGCCAGATACGCAGTATTTT.

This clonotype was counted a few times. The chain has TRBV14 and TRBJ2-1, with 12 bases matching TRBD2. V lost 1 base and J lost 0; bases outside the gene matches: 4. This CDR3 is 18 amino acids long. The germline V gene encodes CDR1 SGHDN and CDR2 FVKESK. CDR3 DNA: TGTGCCAGCAGCCAAGTCCCGACTAGCGGGAGCTCCTACAATGAGCAGTTCTTC. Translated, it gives CASSQVPTSGSSYNEQFF.

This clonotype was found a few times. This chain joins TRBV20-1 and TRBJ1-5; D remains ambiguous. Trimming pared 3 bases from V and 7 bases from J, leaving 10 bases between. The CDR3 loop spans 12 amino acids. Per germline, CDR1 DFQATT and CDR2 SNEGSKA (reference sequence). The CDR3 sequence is CSASRPEQPQHF. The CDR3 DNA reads TGCAGTGCTAGTCGGCCTGAGCAGCCCCAGCATTTT.

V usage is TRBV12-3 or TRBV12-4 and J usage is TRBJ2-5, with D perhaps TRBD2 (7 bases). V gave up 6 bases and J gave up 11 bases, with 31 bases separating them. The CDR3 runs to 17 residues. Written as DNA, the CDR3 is TGTGCCAGCAGCTCCGGGCGCGAGGGGGGGGCCTGGAATGAGCAGTACTTC. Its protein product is CASSSGREGGAWNEQYF.